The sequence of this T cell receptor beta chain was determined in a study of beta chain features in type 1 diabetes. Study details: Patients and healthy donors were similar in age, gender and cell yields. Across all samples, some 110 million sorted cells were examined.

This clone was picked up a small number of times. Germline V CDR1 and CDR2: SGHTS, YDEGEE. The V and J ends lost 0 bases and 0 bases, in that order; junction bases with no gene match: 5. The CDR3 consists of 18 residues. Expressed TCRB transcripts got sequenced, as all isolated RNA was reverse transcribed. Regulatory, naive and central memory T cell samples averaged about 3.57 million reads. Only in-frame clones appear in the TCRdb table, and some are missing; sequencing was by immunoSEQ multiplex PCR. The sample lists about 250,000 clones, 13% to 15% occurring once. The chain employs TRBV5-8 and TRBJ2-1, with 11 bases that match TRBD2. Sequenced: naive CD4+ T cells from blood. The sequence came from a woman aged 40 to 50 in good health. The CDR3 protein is CASSLELAGVASYNEQFF. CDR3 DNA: TGTGCCAGCAGCTTGGAACTAGCGGGGGTCGCCTCCTACAATGAGCAGTTCTTC.